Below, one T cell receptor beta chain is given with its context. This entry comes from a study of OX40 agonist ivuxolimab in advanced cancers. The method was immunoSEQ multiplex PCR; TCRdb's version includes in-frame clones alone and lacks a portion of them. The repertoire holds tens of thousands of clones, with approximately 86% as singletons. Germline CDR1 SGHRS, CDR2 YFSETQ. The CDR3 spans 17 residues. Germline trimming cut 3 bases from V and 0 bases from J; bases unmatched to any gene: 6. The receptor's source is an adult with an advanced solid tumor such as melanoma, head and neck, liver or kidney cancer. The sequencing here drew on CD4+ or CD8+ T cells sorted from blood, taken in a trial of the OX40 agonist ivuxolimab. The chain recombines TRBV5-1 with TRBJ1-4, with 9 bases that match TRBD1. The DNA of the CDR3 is TGCGCCAGCAGCTGGGGGACAGGGCGTGCAACTAATGAAAAACTGTTTTTT. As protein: CASSWGTGRATNEKLFF.